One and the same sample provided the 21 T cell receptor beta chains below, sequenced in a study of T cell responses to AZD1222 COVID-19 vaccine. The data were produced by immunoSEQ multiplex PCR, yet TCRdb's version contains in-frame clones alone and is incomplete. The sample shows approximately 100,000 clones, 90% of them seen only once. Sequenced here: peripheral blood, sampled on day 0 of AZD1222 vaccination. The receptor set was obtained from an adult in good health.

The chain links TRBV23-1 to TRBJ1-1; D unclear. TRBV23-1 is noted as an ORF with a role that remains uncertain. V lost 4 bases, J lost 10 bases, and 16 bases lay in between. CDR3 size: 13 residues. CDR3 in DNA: TGCGCCAGCAGTCTATTAGAGGGCGTGGGAGCTTTCTTT. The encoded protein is CASSLLEGVGAFF.

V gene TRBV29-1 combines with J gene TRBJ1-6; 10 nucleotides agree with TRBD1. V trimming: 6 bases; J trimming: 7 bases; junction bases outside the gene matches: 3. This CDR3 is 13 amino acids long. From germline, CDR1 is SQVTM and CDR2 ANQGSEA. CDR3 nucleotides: TGCAGCGTCCCGGGACAGGGGAATTCACCCCTCCACTTT. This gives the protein CSVPGQGNSPLHF.

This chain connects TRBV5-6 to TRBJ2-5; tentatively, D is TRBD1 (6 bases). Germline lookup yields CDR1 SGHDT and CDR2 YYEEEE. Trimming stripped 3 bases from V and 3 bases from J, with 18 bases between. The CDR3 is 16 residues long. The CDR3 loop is CASSCPGHAGKETQYF. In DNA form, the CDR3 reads TGTGCCAGCAGCTGCCCGGGACACGCTGGAAAAGAGACCCAGTACTTC.

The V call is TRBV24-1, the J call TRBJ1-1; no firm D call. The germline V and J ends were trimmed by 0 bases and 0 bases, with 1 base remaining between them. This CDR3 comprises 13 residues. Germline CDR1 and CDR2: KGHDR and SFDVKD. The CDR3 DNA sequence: TGTGCCACCAGTGATTTGATGAACACTGAAGCTTTCTTT. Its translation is CATSDLMNTEAFF.

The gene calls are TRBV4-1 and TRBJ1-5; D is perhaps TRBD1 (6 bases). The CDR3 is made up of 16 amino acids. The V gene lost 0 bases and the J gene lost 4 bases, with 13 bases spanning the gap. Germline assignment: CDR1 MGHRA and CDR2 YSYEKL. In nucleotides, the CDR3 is TGCGCCAGCAGCCAAGACCCCGGGACAAAAAATCAGCCCCAGCATTTT. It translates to CASSQDPGTKNQPQHF.

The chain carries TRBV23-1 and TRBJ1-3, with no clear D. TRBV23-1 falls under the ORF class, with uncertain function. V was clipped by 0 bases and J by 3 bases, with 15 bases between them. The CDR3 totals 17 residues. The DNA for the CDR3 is TGCGCCAGCAGTCAATCGCGTCGGCAGGCGTATGGAAACACCATATATTTT. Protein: CASSQSRRQAYGNTIYF.

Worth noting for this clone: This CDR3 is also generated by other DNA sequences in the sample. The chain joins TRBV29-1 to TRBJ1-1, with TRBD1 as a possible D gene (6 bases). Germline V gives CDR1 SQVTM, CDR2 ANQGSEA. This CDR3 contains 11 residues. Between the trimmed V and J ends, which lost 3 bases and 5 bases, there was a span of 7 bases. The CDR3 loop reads CSVDRGTEAFF. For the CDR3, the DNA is TGCAGCGTTGACAGGGGAACTGAAGCTTTCTTT.

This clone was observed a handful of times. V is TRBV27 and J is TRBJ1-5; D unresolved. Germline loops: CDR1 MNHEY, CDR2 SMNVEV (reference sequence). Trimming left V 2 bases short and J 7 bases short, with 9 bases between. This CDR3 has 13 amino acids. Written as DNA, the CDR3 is TGTGCCAGCAGTTTAGGAAGCGGGCAGCCCCAGCATTTT. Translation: CASSLGSGQPQHF.

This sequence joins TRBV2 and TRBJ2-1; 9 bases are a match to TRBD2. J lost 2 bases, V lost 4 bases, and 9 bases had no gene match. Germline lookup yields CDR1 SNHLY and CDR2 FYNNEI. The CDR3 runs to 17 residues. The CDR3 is CASSALRASGAYNEQFF. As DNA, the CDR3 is TGTGCCAGCAGTGCCCTTAGGGCTAGCGGGGCCTACAATGAGCAGTTCTTC.

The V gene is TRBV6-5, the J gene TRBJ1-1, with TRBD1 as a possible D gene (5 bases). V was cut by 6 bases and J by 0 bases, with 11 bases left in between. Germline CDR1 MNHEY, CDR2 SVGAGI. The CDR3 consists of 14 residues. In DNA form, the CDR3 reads TGTGCCAGCAGACCGGGACTCATGAACACTGAAGCTTTCTTT. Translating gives CASRPGLMNTEAFF.

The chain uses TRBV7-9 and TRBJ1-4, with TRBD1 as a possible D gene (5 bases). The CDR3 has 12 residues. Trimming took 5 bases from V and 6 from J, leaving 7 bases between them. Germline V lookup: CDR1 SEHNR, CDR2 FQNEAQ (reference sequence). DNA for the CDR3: TGTGCCAGCAGCGGAGGGGATGAAAAACTGTTTTTT. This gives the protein CASSGGDEKLFF.

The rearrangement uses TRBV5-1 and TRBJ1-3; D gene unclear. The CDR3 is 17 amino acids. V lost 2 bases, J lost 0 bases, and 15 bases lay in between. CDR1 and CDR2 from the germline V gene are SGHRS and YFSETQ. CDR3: CASSFVQISRSGNTIYF. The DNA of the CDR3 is TGCGCCAGCAGCTTTGTGCAGATCAGCCGCTCTGGAAACACCATATATTTT.

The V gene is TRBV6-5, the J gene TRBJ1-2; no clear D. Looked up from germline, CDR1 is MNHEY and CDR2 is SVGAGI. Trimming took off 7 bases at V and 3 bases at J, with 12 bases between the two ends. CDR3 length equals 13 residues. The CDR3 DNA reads TGTGCCAGCATTCTGACCGGGGACTATGGCTACACCTTC. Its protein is CASILTGDYGYTF.

The CDR3 spells CASRASFWSPLRTIYGYTF. In DNA form, the CDR3 reads TGTGCCAGTAGAGCGAGTTTCTGGAGCCCGCTTAGGACGATCTATGGCTACACCTTC. This sequence joins TRBV19 and TRBJ1-2; D uncertain. With 6 bases removed from V and 4 bases from J, the gap between germline ends came to 30 bases. The CDR3 contains 19 residues. Germline lookup yields CDR1 LNHDA and CDR2 SQIVND (reference sequence). Filled out from reference TRBV19 and TRBJ1-2, the complete variable domain reads DGGITQSPKYLFRKEGQNVTLSCEQNLNHDAMYWYRQDPGQGLRLIYYSQIVNDFQKGDIAEGYSVSREKKESFPLTVTSAQKNPTAFYLCASRASFWSPLRTIYGYTFGSGTRLTVV.

The CDR3 region has the DNA TGTGCCAGCAGCCTCGACACCGGCGGCGGCTACACCTTC. Residues: CASSLDTGGGYTF. V gene TRBV7-9 combines with J gene TRBJ1-2, with D hard to call. V was cut by 5 bases and J by 8 bases, with 15 bases left in between. CDR1 is SEHNR, CDR2 FQNEAQ, per germline (reference sequence). The CDR3 runs 13 residues.

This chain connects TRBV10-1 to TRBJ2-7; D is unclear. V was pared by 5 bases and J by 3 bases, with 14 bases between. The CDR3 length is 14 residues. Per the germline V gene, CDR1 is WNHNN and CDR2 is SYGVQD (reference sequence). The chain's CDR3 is CASSPPGRNYEQYF. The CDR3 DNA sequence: TGCGCCAGCAGTCCGCCCGGACGGAACTACGAGCAGTACTTC.

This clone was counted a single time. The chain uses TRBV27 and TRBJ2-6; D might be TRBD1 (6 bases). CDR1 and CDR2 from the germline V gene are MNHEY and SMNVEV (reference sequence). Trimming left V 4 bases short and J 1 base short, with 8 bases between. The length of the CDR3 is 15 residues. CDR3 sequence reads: CASSYTGSGANVLTF. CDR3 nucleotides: TGTGCCAGCAGTTATACAGGGTCTGGGGCCAACGTCCTGACTTTC.

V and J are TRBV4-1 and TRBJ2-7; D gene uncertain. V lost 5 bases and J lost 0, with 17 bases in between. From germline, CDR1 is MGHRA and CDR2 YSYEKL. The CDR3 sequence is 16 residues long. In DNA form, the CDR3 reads TGCGCCAGCAGCGAACAACCGGGCCTCAGCTCCTACGAGCAGTACTTC. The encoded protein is CASSEQPGLSSYEQYF.

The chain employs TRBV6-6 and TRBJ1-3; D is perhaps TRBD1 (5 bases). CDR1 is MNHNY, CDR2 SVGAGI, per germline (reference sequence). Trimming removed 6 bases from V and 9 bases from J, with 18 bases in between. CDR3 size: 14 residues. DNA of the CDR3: TGTGCCAGCAGCAGGGCTCCCGTGGGAGGCACCATATATTTT. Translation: CASSRAPVGGTIYF.

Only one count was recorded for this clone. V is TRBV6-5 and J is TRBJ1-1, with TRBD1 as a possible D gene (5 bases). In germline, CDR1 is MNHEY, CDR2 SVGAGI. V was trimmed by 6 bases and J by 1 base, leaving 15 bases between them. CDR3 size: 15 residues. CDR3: CASRGLRVTNTEAFF. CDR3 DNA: TGTGCCAGCAGGGGCCTCAGGGTGACGAACACTGAAGCTTTCTTT.

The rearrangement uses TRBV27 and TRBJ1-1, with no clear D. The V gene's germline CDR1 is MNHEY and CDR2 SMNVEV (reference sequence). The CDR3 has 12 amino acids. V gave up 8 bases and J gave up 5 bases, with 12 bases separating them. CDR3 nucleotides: TGTGCCAGCGGGTCCCTAAGAACTGAAGCTTTCTTT. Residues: CASGSLRTEAFF.